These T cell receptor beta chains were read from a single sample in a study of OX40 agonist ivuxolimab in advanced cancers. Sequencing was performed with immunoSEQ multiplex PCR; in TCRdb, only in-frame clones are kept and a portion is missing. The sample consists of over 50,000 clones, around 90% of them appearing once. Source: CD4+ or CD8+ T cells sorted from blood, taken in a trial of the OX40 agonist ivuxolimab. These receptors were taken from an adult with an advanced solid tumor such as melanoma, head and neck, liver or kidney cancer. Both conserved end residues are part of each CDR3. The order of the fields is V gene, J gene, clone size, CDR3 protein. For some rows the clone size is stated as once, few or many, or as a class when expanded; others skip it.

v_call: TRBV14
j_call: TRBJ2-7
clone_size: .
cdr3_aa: CASSPLVAGEYEQYF

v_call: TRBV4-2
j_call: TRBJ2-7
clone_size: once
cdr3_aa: CASSQDSGMSSYEQYF

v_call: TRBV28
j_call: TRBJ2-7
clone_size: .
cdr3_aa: CASSAAGGSTSYEQYF

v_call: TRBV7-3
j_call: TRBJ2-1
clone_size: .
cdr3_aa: CASSFSGGNEQFF

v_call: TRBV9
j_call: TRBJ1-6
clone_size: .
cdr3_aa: CASGSWDRVNSPLHF

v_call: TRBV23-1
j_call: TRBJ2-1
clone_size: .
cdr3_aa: CASSNPEAGATSSYNEQFF

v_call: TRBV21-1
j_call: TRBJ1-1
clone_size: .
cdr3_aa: CASSTLTEGNPGAFF

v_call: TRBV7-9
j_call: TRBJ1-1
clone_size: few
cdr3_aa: CASSLREPEAFF

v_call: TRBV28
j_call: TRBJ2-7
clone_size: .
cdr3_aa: CASSLRGTGYEQYF

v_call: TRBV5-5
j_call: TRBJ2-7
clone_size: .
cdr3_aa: CASSHSPTYEQYF

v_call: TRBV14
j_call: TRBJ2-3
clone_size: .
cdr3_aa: CASSFTGVSSTDTQYF

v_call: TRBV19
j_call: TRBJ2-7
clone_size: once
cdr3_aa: CASTPGQGGAYEQYF

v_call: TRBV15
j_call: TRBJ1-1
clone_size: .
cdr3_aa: CATSRDALNTEAFF

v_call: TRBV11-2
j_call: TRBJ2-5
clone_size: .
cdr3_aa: CASSSRLGGNKTQYF

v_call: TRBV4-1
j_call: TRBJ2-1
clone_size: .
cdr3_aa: CASSQNAGNEQFF

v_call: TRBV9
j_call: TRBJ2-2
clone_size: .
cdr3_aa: CASSPSSGAGELFF

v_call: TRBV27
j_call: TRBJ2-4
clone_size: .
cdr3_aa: CASSSGIKNIQYF

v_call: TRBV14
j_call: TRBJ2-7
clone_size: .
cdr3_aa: CASSQEGGTAYSYEQYF

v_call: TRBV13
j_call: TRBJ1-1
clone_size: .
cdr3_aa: CASSLTGTNTEAFF

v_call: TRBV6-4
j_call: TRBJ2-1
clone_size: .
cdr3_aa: CASSDSLAVDYNEQFF

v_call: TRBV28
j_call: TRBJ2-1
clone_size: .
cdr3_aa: CASSPEGSPYNEQFF

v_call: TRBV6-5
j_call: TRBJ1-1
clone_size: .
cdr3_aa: CASSYLAGSMNTEAFF

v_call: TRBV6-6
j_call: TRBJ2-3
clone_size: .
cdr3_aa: CASRGLPHTDTQYF

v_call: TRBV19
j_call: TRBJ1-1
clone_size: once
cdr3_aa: CASRMGTGSAEAFF

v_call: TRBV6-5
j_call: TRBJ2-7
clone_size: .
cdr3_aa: CASTNGNLDEQYF

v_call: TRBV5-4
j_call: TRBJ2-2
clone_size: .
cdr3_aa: CASSSPGTGGIANTGELFF

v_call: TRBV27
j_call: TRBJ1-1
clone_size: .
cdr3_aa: CASSFRRDGEFMNTEAFF

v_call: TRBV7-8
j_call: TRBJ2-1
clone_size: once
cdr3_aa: CASSLGRGGYNEQFF

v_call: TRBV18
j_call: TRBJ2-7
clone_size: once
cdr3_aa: CASSPGADSSGRVDEQYF

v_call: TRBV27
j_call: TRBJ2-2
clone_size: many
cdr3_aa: CASSFTFTGELFF

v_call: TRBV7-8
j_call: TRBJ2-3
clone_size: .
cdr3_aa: CAWNSGSTQYF

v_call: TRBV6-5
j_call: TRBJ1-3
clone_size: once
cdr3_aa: CASSYTEGLGNTIYF